Listed here are 22 T cell receptor beta chains from one sample, sequenced in a study of pediatric ulcerative colitis. Libraries were prepared by immunoSEQ multiplex PCR; TCRdb keeps only in-frame clonotypes and omits some of them. The sample records around 64,000 clones, 77% being singletons. The sample consisted of blood. The origin of the receptors is a boy younger than 18 with moderate ulcerative colitis.

The sample holds one count of this clone. The chain combines TRBV7-9 with TRBJ2-7; possibly TRBD2 for D (7 bases). V dropped 5 bases and J dropped 4 bases, with 18 bases sitting between them. From germline, CDR1 is SEHNR and CDR2 FQNEAQ (reference sequence). CDR3 length: 15 amino acids. The CDR3 coding sequence is TGTGCCAGCAGCCCGCTGGGGGGGCGCACATACGAGCAGTACTTC. This encodes CASSPLGGRTYEQYF.

The J gene is TRBJ2-3, the V gene TRBV5-4, with 9 bases that match TRBD1. Germline V CDR1 and CDR2: SGHNT, YYREEE (reference sequence). This CDR3 is 18 amino acids long. V lost 3 bases to trimming and J lost 4 bases; unmatched junction nucleotides: 15. Written as DNA, the CDR3 is TGTGCCAGCAGCTCTGGCAAGTTACAGGGGGCAAAGGCAGATACGCAGTATTTT. Translating it yields CASSSGKLQGAKADTQYF.

The J gene is TRBJ2-5, the V gene TRBV19; 8 nucleotides line up with TRBD1. The CDR3 has 15 amino acids. Germline V gene sequence: CDR1 LNHDA, CDR2 SQIVND (reference sequence). After removal of 3 bases from V and 8 bases from J, the junction contained 11 bases not matched to a gene. CDR3 coding DNA: TGTGCCAGTAGTATCGGACAGGGCGGCGGGCGAACCCAGTACTTC. Translation gives CASSIGQGGGRTQYF.

The CDR3 sequence is CASSGSSYEQYF. The CDR3 DNA reads TGCGCCAGCAGCGGGTCGTCCTACGAGCAGTACTTC. The chain joins TRBV5-1 to TRBJ2-7; unclear D gene. The CDR3 has 12 amino acids. CDR1 is SGHRS and CDR2 is YFSETQ in the germline V gene. Deletions cut 4 bases from V and 1 base from J, with 6 bases between.

A remark on this clone: The junction departs from the called germline gene at one end, perhaps through a read error. The chain joins TRBV11-2 to TRBJ2-5, with TRBD2 identical over 12 bases. The CDR3 extends over 17 amino acids. Looked up from germline, CDR1 is SGHAT and CDR2 is FQNNGV. CDR3 amino acids: CASSKRLAGDPPEPQYF. DNA of the CDR3: TGTGCCAGCAGCAAACGACTAGCGGGGGACCCCCCAGAGCCCCAGTACTTC.

The genes are TRBV6-5 and TRBJ2-2; D gene uncertain. The CDR3 runs to 15 residues. Germline CDR1 and CDR2: MNHEY and SVGAGI. V was shortened by 0 bases and J by 4 bases, with 9 bases between the two germline ends. The CDR3 here is CASSYSEVVTGELFF. The CDR3 coding sequence is TGTGCCAGCAGTTACTCCGAGGTGGTCACCGGGGAGCTGTTTTTT.

The CDR3 nucleotides read TGTGCCAGCAGCCTCGACATCTCCTACGAGCAGTACTTC. Translating gives CASSLDISYEQYF. The rearrangement links TRBV5-4 to TRBJ2-7; D gene unclear. The germline gives CDR1 SGHNT, CDR2 YYREEE (reference sequence). Trimming left V 4 bases short and J 0 bases short, with 8 bases between. CDR3 length: 13 residues.

This rearrangement joins TRBV5-6 to TRBJ2-7; D gene ambiguous. Looked up from germline, CDR1 is SGHDT and CDR2 is YYEEEE. Trimming removed 0 bases at V and 4 bases at J, with 17 bases between. The CDR3 is 16 amino acids. This CDR3 is CASSLAPTESSYEQYF. CDR3 in DNA: TGTGCCAGCAGCTTGGCCCCCACTGAATCGTCTTACGAGCAGTACTTC.

The chain has TRBV10-3 and TRBJ2-6; 8 bases line up with TRBD1. This CDR3 comprises 16 residues. From germline, CDR1 is ENHRY and CDR2 SYGVKD. The junction had 4 bases not matched to a gene; V was cut back by 6 bases and J by 0 bases. The CDR3 region has the DNA TGTGCCATCAGGGGGACAGGAGGCTCTGGGGCCAACGTCCTGACTTTC. Its protein is CAIRGTGGSGANVLTF.

The chain carries TRBV7-9 and TRBJ1-1; tentative D call: TRBD1 (6 bases). The germline gives CDR1 SEHNR, CDR2 FQNEAQ (reference sequence). The CDR3 is made up of 14 amino acids. The germline V and J ends were trimmed by 1 base and 4 bases, with 10 bases remaining between them. This chain's CDR3 is CASSLVGGATEAFF. The CDR3 region has the DNA TGTGCCAGCAGCTTAGTGGGGGGGGCCACTGAAGCTTTCTTT.

The chain has TRBV5-1 and TRBJ1-5, with D possibly matching TRBD1 (5 bases). Trimming took off 7 bases at V and 6 bases at J, with 17 bases between the two ends. This CDR3 region has 14 residues. Germline CDR1 and CDR2: SGHRS and YFSETQ. The DNA for the CDR3 is TGCGCCAGCCGCCCGCTGGGGGTTTTTCAGCCCCAGCATTTT. It encodes CASRPLGVFQPQHF.

Notes on this clone: The same CDR3 arises from other DNA sequences in this sample as well. The chain is built from TRBV5-1 and TRBJ2-1, with 9 nucleotides matching TRBD2. This CDR3 is 14 amino acids long. Losses at the gene ends were 3 bases for V and 2 bases for J; bases not matched to a gene: 0. Germline values: CDR1 SGHRS, CDR2 YFSETQ. Written as DNA, the CDR3 is TGCGCCAGCAGCTCTAGCGGGGCCTACAATGAGCAGTTCTTC. It specifies CASSSSGAYNEQFF.

This clone turned up a few times. The chain couples TRBV25-1 to TRBJ1-3; D not certain. The CDR3 length is 16 residues. The germline gives CDR1 MGHDK, CDR2 SYGVNS. Trimming pared 6 bases from V and 1 base from J, leaving 16 bases between. The CDR3 loop reads CASSSEGTKSGNTIYF. CDR3 DNA: TGTGCCAGCAGCTCAGAGGGTACAAAGTCTGGAAACACCATATATTTT. Full variable domain (missing parts from reference TRBV25-1 and TRBJ1-3): EADIYQTPRYLVIGTGKKITLECSQTMGHDKMYWYQQDPGMELHLIHYSYGVNSTEKGDLSSESTVSRIRTEHFPLTLESARPSHTSQYLCASSSEGTKSGNTIYFGEGSWLTVV.

V gene TRBV5-1 combines with J gene TRBJ2-3; 7 bases fit TRBD1. Germline CDR1 and CDR2: SGHRS and YFSETQ. Unmatched junction bases numbered 3, after V lost 3 bases and J lost 2 bases. This CDR3 spans 14 amino acids. CDR3 loop: CASSSGQYTDTQYF. DNA for the CDR3: TGCGCCAGCAGCTCGGGACAGTACACAGATACGCAGTATTTT. The full variable domain, rest sourced from reference TRBV5-1 and TRBJ2-3, is KAGVTQTPRYLIKTRGQQVTLSCSPISGHRSVSWYQQTPGQGLQFLFEYFSETQRNKGNFPGRFSGRQFSNSRSEMNVSTLELGDSALYLCASSSGQYTDTQYFGPGTRLTVL.

Remarks on this clone: Sequence at one end of the junction differs from germline and may be a read error. DNA for the CDR3: TGTGCCAGCAGCTTTGGGAGACTACACGTGTCCTTC. Translating gives CASSFGRLHVSF. The chain recombines TRBV11-3 with TRBJ1-2, with D unclear. The V gene's germline CDR1 is SGHNT and CDR2 YENEEA. This CDR3 has 12 amino acids.

The rearrangement links TRBV6-5 to TRBJ1-1; the D is unclear. Trimming cost V 2 bases and J 0 bases, with 10 bases left between them. The CDR3 is made up of 15 amino acids. Germline assignment: CDR1 MNHEY and CDR2 SVGAGI. The CDR3 region is CASSYGQLMNTEAFF. The DNA for the CDR3 is TGTGCCAGCAGTTACGGTCAGCTCATGAACACTGAAGCTTTCTTT.

This chain links TRBV6-1 with TRBJ1-2; 10 nucleotides agree with TRBD1. Per germline, CDR1 MNHNS and CDR2 SASEGT. The J segment lost 7 bases and the V segment lost 4 bases, leaving 9 bases of the junction unmatched. The CDR3 loop spans 15 amino acids. The CDR3 bases are TGTGCCAGCAGTGCCGACAGGGGGCATATCAGTGGCTACACCTTC. Its translation: CASSADRGHISGYTF.

This chain connects TRBV10-3 to TRBJ1-2, with no clear D. The CDR3 consists of 12 residues. The germline V gene encodes CDR1 ENHRY and CDR2 SYGVKD. V lost 1 base and J 6 bases, leaving 6 bases between the germline ends. The CDR3 DNA reads as TGTGCCATCAGTGAGTTACAGAATGGCTACACCTTC. Amino acid sequence: CAISELQNGYTF.

CDR3: CASSFSTSYEQYF. The CDR3 coding sequence is TGTGCCAGCAGCTTCTCCACCTCCTACGAGCAGTACTTC. This sequence joins TRBV13 and TRBJ2-7; D unclear. The V and J ends lost 3 bases and 0 bases respectively, with 6 bases between them. This CDR3 has 13 residues. CDR1 and CDR2 from the germline V gene are PRHDT and FYEKMQ (reference sequence).

The CDR3 region has the DNA TGCGCCAGCAGTGAGTCGACTACGGGACTAGGTAGTTTGTGCGAGCAGTACTTC. Translation gives CASSESTTGLGSLCEQYF. This chain connects TRBV10-1 to TRBJ2-7; 8 bases agree with TRBD2. V dropped 0 bases and J dropped 6; count of bases not matched to a gene: 16. There are 18 residues in the CDR3. The germline CDR1 and CDR2 sequences are WNHNN and SYGVQD (reference sequence).

This clone was detected a few times. The chain combines TRBV5-1 with TRBJ1-2; maybe TRBD1 (5 bases). Per germline, CDR1 SGHRS and CDR2 YFSETQ. The CDR3 length is 12 residues. The V gene lost 5 bases and the J gene lost 8 bases, with 13 bases spanning the gap. CDR3 sequence: CASRVSGDGYTF. As DNA, the CDR3 is TGCGCCAGCAGAGTTAGCGGGGACGGCTACACCTTC.

The V and J genes are TRBV5-6 and TRBJ2-7; 8 positions match TRBD1. The CDR3 sequence is 15 residues long. With 0 bases clipped from V and 4 bases from J, the junction kept 6 bases outside the gene matches. Looked up from germline, CDR1 is SGHDT and CDR2 is YYEEEE. DNA for the CDR3: TGTGCCAGCAGCTTGGCGTACAGGGGGTCATACGAGCAGTACTTC. Its translation is CASSLAYRGSYEQYF. Looking up the rest from reference TRBV5-6 and TRBJ2-7 gives the full variable domain: DAGVTQSPTHLIKTRGQQVTLRCSPKSGHDTVSWYQQALGQGPQFIFQYYEEEERQRGNFPDRFSGHQFPNYSSELNVNALLLGDSALYLCASSLAYRGSYEQYFGPGTRLTVT.